Below, 27 T cell receptor beta chains from the same sample are listed, as sequenced in a study of cytomegalovirus exposure and HLA in healthy donors. PCR was performed using 60 Vbeta and 13 Jbeta primers. Produced via immunoSEQ multiplex PCR; TCRdb's table is partial and in-frame only. The sample yields about 160,000 clones, roughly 85% seen once. The specimen was PBMCs. These TCRs come from a woman between 45 and 60 years old in good health and CMV-seropositive.

The chain is built from TRBV28 and TRBJ1-6, with D perhaps TRBD1 (6 bases). The CDR3 covers 16 residues. The germline gives CDR1 MDHEN, CDR2 SYDVKM. The V gene lost 7 bases and the J gene lost 0 bases, with 13 bases spanning the gap. The CDR3, as DNA: TGTGCCAGCACACTACAGGGAAGCTCCTATAATTCACCCCTCCACTTT. It yields the protein CASTLQGSSYNSPLHF.

This clone was counted only a few times. V gene TRBV7-8 combines with J gene TRBJ1-3; D unclear. Germline V lookup: CDR1 SGHVS, CDR2 FQNEAQ. The CDR3 has 11 residues. Trimming took off 4 bases at V and 4 bases at J, with 2 bases between the two ends. In DNA form, the CDR3 reads TGTGCCAGCAGCTCGGGAAACACCATATATTTT. Its translation: CASSSGNTIYF.

This clone was recorded a few times. The V gene is TRBV7-6, the J gene TRBJ1-2; perhaps TRBD1 as D (5 bases). V lost 5 bases and J lost 4, with 29 bases in between. Germline V gives CDR1 SGHVS, CDR2 FNYEAQ. The length of the CDR3 is 19 residues. The CDR3 sequence: CASSAKAGPTSSYGYGYTF. In DNA form, the CDR3 reads TGTGCCAGCAGCGCCAAAGCAGGGCCGACGTCCAGCTACGGCTATGGCTACACCTTC.

The chain uses TRBV27 and TRBJ2-2, with D possibly matching TRBD1 (5 bases). The germline CDR1 and CDR2 sequences are MNHEY and SMNVEV (reference sequence). This CDR3 is 15 amino acids long. The germline V and J ends were trimmed by 8 bases and 0 bases, with 13 bases remaining between them. The CDR3 region has the DNA TGTGCCAGCGGTTACAGGTTTACGAACACCGGGGAGCTGTTTTTT. It codes for CASGYRFTNTGELFF.

This clone was seen only once. The chain combines TRBV5-1 with TRBJ2-5; D is unresolved. Germline V lookup: CDR1 SGHRS, CDR2 YFSETQ. The CDR3 totals 13 residues. The V and J ends lost 0 bases and 3 bases respectively, with 6 bases between them. The CDR3 DNA sequence: TGCGCCAGCAGCTTGGGAGTAGAAGAGACCCAGTACTTC. Protein: CASSLGVEETQYF. Filled out from reference TRBV5-1 and TRBJ2-5, the complete variable domain reads KAGVTQTPRYLIKTRGQQVTLSCSPISGHRSVSWYQQTPGQGLQFLFEYFSETQRNKGNFPGRFSGRQFSNSRSEMNVSTLELGDSALYLCASSLGVEETQYFGPGTRLLVL.

The chain couples TRBV11-3 to TRBJ2-5; tentative D call: TRBD2 (5 bases). CDR1 and CDR2 from the germline V gene are SGHNT and YENEEA. V was trimmed by 2 bases and J by 7 bases, leaving 11 bases between them. The CDR3 is 13 amino acids. CDR3: CASSLLASGTQYF. The CDR3 nucleotides are TGTGCCAGCAGCTTACTAGCCTCAGGGACCCAGTACTTC.

The chain combines TRBV7-9 with TRBJ2-1, with D possibly being TRBD1 (5 bases). This CDR3 is built from 16 residues. Germline assignment: CDR1 SEHNR and CDR2 FQNEAQ (reference sequence). The V and J ends lost 5 bases and 0 bases respectively, with 14 bases between them. Here the CDR3 reads CASSGRGSSSYNEQFF. The CDR3 nucleotides read TGTGCCAGCAGCGGAAGGGGTTCAAGCTCCTACAATGAGCAGTTCTTC.

CDR3 DNA: TGCGCCAGCAGCCAAGCCCATTCCCAGGCCAAAAACATTCAGTACTTC. Residues: CASSQAHSQAKNIQYF. V and J are TRBV4-1 and TRBJ2-4; D is uncertain. V was shortened by 1 base and J by 1 base, with 11 bases between the two germline ends. Germline V gene sequence: CDR1 MGHRA, CDR2 YSYEKL. The CDR3 has 16 amino acids.

CDR3 amino acids: CAWSVGTGVQPQHF. CDR3 coding DNA: TGTGCCTGGAGTGTGGGGACAGGGGTTCAGCCCCAGCATTTT. The chain couples TRBV30 to TRBJ1-5, with 10 bases lining up with TRBD1. The CDR3 is 14 residues long. The germline CDR1 and CDR2 sequences are GTSNPN and SVGIG (reference sequence). Trimming cost V 0 bases and J 6 bases; bases outside gene matches: 2.

The J gene is TRBJ1-2, the V gene TRBV6-1; TRBD1 is a possible D gene (6 bases). Trimming left V 0 bases short and J 2 bases short, with 13 bases between. Germline V gene data show CDR1 as MNHNS and CDR2 as SASEGT. The CDR3 totals 16 residues. Here the CDR3 DNA reads TGTGCCAGCAGTGAAGCGATGCAGGACAGAAACTATGGCTACACCTTC. It specifies CASSEAMQDRNYGYTF.

The chain recombines TRBV28 with TRBJ1-4; perhaps TRBD1 as D (6 bases). Trimming shortened V by 3 bases and J by 0 bases, and 14 bases separated the two germline ends. In germline, CDR1 is MDHEN, CDR2 SYDVKM. The CDR3 loop spans 17 amino acids. The CDR3 region is CASSFGQGYTTNEKLFF. The DNA for the CDR3 is TGTGCCAGCAGTTTCGGTCAGGGGTACACAACTAATGAAAAACTGTTTTTT. Complete variable domain (other parts from reference TRBV28 and TRBJ1-4): DVKVTQSSRYLVKRTGEKVFLECVQDMDHENMFWYRQDPGLGLRLIYFSYDVKMKEKGDIPEGYSVSREKKERFSLILESASTNQTSMYLCASSFGQGYTTNEKLFFGSGTQLSVL.

The chain recombines TRBV30 with TRBJ2-5; D uncertain. V lost 0 bases and J 8 bases, leaving 10 bases between the germline ends. CDR1 and CDR2 (germline): GTSNPN, SVGIG (reference sequence). The CDR3 extends over 12 amino acids. The DNA of the CDR3 is TGTGCCTGGAGTGTACCTTCAGGTACCCAGTACTTC. Its protein is CAWSVPSGTQYF. Variable domain in full (rest from reference TRBV30 and TRBJ2-5): SQTIHQWPATLVQPVGSPLSLECTVEGTSNPNLYWYRQAAGRGLQLLFYSVGIGQISSEVPQNLSASRPQDRQFILSSKKLLLSDSGFYLCAWSVPSGTQYFGPGTRLLVL.

The V gene is TRBV6-4, the J gene TRBJ2-3, with TRBD2 matching over 11 bases. Trimming cost V 0 bases and J 4 bases; bases outside gene matches: 0. In germline, CDR1 is MRHNA, CDR2 SNTAGT. The CDR3 loop spans 15 amino acids. CDR3 nucleotides: TGTGCCAGCAGTGACTCTAGCGGGGGGGCAGATACGCAGTATTTT. It codes for CASSDSSGGADTQYF.

The genes are TRBV10-3 and TRBJ2-5, with 14 bases lining up with TRBD2. Germline-derived CDR1 and CDR2 are ENHRY and SYGVKD. This CDR3 is 16 amino acids long. Losses at the gene ends were 2 bases for V and 5 bases for J; bases not matched to a gene: 4. CDR3 DNA: TGTGCCATCAGTGAGCAGAGGACTAGCGGGGGGGAGACCCAGTACTTC. Its protein product is CAISEQRTSGGETQYF.

This clone has a handful of counts. The chain employs TRBV4-1 and TRBJ2-7; the D is unclear. Trimming removed 0 bases from V and 4 bases from J, with 10 bases in between. Germline CDR1 and CDR2: MGHRA and YSYEKL. The CDR3 runs to 14 residues. CDR3 sequence (DNA): TGCGCCAGCAGCCAAGATAACCGGTGGTACGAGCAGTACTTC. It codes for CASSQDNRWYEQYF.

This sequence joins TRBV7-2 and TRBJ2-2; 13 bases fit TRBD2. The germline V gene encodes CDR1 SGHTA and CDR2 FQGNSA. The ends lost 3 bases at V and 4 bases at J; junction bases unmatched: 8. CDR3 length equals 18 residues. CDR3 region: CASSLRTSGGVGTGELFF. CDR3 DNA sequence: TGTGCCAGCAGCTTGAGGACTAGCGGGGGCGTCGGCACCGGGGAGCTGTTTTTT.

V is TRBV27 and J is TRBJ1-6; D is undetermined. This CDR3 spans 15 amino acids. Per the germline V gene, CDR1 is MNHEY and CDR2 is SMNVEV (reference sequence). With 1 base removed from V and 7 bases from J, the gap between germline ends came to 11 bases. This CDR3 is CASSLYAGWNSPLHF. The CDR3 bases are TGTGCCAGCAGTTTATACGCGGGGTGGAATTCACCCCTCCACTTT.

This rearrangement joins TRBV19 to TRBJ1-5, with no clear D. Germline V CDR1 and CDR2: LNHDA, SQIVND (reference sequence). V was clipped by 7 bases and J by 0 bases, with 7 bases between them. This CDR3 has 13 residues. CDR3 protein: CASNYNSNQPQHF. In DNA, the CDR3 is TGTGCCAGTAATTACAATAGCAATCAGCCCCAGCATTTT.

V is TRBV27 and J is TRBJ2-5; 8 nucleotides match TRBD1. Germline V gives CDR1 MNHEY, CDR2 SMNVEV (reference sequence). The V segment lost 5 bases and the J segment 13 bases; nucleotides outside the gene matches: 12. The CDR3 contains 13 residues. This chain's CDR3 is CASSPRDRYTPYF. The CDR3 nucleotides are TGTGCCAGCAGTCCAAGGGACAGGTATACGCCGTACTTC.

V is TRBV10-1 and J is TRBJ2-1; 11 nucleotides agree with TRBD2. The junction had 0 bases not matched to a gene; V was cut back by 2 bases and J by 6 bases. The CDR3 is 14 amino acids. Germline CDR1 and CDR2: WNHNN and SYGVQD (reference sequence). The CDR3 here is CASSELAGGNEQFF. CDR3 nucleotide sequence: TGCGCCAGCAGTGAGCTAGCGGGGGGCAATGAGCAGTTCTTC.

This chain connects TRBV21-1 to TRBJ2-7; TRBD1, the table's D call, lacks a check against the DNA. TRBV21-1 corresponds to a pseudogene. The CDR3 is 17 residues long. CDR3 bases: TGTGCCAGCAGCAAAAGGGTAGACAGGCAGAACATAGGCGAGCAGTACTTC. It codes for CASSKRVDRQNIGEQYF.

The genes are TRBV7-9 and TRBJ2-3; TRBD2 agrees at 10 bases. The trim removed 1 base at V and 0 bases at J, leaving 7 bases unmatched. This CDR3 contains 18 residues. Germline V lookup: CDR1 SEHNR, CDR2 FQNEAQ (reference sequence). DNA of the CDR3: TGTGCCAGCAGCTTAGGTTTAGCGGGGGGAACTAGCACAGATACGCAGTATTTT. Translated, it gives CASSLGLAGGTSTDTQYF.

The CDR3 DNA reads TGTGCCAGCAGTTACCGACAGGGAAATTCGTACTATGGCTACACCTTC. Its translation: CASSYRQGNSYYGYTF. The gene calls are TRBV6-5 and TRBJ1-2, with 7 bases that match TRBD1. Germline CDR1 is MNHEY and CDR2 is SVGAGI. V shed 2 bases, J shed 3 bases, and the junction held 9 bases outside the gene matches. This CDR3 spans 16 amino acids.

The chain employs TRBV18 and TRBJ2-5; D is possibly TRBD1 (5 bases). In germline, CDR1 is KGHSH, CDR2 LQKENI. Trimming removed 4 bases at V and 0 bases at J, with 6 bases between. This CDR3 comprises 13 residues. CDR3: CASSLGHQETQYF. CDR3 sequence (DNA): TGTGCCAGCTCACTGGGGCACCAAGAGACCCAGTACTTC.

Notes on this clone: The same CDR3 is also encoded by other DNA sequences in this sample. V gene TRBV7-2 combines with J gene TRBJ2-7; 11 bases align to TRBD1. The J segment lost 4 bases and the V segment lost 3 bases, leaving 8 bases of the junction unmatched. Per the germline V gene, CDR1 is SGHTA and CDR2 is FQGNSA. CDR3 length: 16 amino acids. The CDR3 DNA is TGTGCCAGCAGCTTGGCCGGGACAGGGGGTTCGTACGAGCAGTACTTC. Protein sequence: CASSLAGTGGSYEQYF.

The chain has TRBV4-1 and TRBJ1-6, with 10 bases fitting TRBD1. Germline CDR1 is MGHRA and CDR2 is YSYEKL. The CDR3 is made up of 20 amino acids. The junction had 12 bases not matched to a gene; V was cut back by 1 base and J by 3 bases. CDR3 residues: CASSQVPGAGTGVYNSPLHF. The CDR3 DNA sequence: TGCGCCAGCAGCCAAGTCCCCGGAGCCGGGACAGGGGTCTATAATTCACCCCTCCACTTT.

This clone was observed a few times. The rearrangement uses TRBV21-1 and TRBJ1-2. TRBV21-1 is designated a pseudogene. This CDR3 has 14 residues. The DNA of the CDR3 is TGTGCCAGCAGCAGCACGACTCGGAGTGATGGCTACACCTTC. Protein: CASSSTTRSDGYTF.